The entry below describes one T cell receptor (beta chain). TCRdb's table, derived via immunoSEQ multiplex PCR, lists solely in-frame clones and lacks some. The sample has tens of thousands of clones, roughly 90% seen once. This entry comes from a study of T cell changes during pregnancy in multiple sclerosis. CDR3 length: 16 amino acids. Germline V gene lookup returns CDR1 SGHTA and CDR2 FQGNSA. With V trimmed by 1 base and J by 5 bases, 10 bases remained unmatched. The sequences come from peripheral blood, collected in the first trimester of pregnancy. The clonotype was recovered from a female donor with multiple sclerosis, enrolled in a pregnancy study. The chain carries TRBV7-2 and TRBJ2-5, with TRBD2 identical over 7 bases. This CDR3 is CASSLGGLGLVETQYF. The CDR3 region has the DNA TGTGCCAGCAGCTTAGGGGGCCTAGGACTAGTTGAGACCCAGTACTTC.